This TCR beta chain was obtained from a study of blood T cells in healthy people across ages. V was pared by 3 bases and J by 7 bases, with 8 bases of the junction left unmatched. Looked up from germline, CDR1 is DFQATT and CDR2 is SNEGSKA (reference sequence). This CDR3 is built from 14 residues. The use of a sample-barcoded 5' primer and a J-beta primer mix characterized a second PCR of roughly 7 to 11 cycles. TCRdb passed the 5' RACE reads through MiXCR, listing each CDR3 protein once. The data contain about 1.5 million distinct CDR3 sequences, under 55% of them singletons. In terms of origin and age, donors were healthy Caucasian individuals from Russia aged about 6 to 90.

Sequencing input: blood. The chain joins TRBV20-1 to TRBJ2-4, with TRBD2 matching over 8 bases. The clonotype comes from a woman younger than 35 in good health. CDR3 region: CSARIGGRRNIQYF. CDR3 nucleotide sequence: TGCAGTGCTAGGATCGGCGGGAGGAGGAACATTCAGTACTTC.